One and the same sample provided the 18 T cell receptor beta chains below, sequenced in a study of shared clonotypes between healthy human individuals. Profiled with immunoSEQ multiplex PCR; TCRdb holds only in-frame clones, not every one. The sample has millions of clones, about 95% seen once; the top ten hold 0.13%. Specimen: naive CD4+ T cells sorted from blood. Subset indicated: CD45RA+ positively selected. These receptors were obtained from a man aged 18 to 35 in good health.

In its sample, this clone was seen once. The V and J genes are TRBV10-3 and TRBJ1-2, with TRBD1 matching over 7 bases. Germline values: CDR1 ENHRY, CDR2 SYGVKD. The V segment lost 4 bases and the J segment 6 bases; nucleotides outside the gene matches: 2. This CDR3 contains 12 residues. The CDR3: CAISGTGHGYTF. CDR3 bases: TGTGCCATCAGTGGGACAGGACATGGCTACACCTTC.

CDR3 nucleotide sequence: TGCGCCAGCAGCGCGGACAGGGGAGGGCACGAGCAGTACTTC. Translating it yields CASSADRGGHEQYF. The chain uses TRBV5-1 and TRBJ2-7; TRBD1 matches 9 bases. V dropped 4 bases and J dropped 5; count of bases not matched to a gene: 7. CDR1 is SGHRS, CDR2 YFSETQ, per germline. This CDR3 comprises 14 residues. Complete variable domain (other parts from reference TRBV5-1 and TRBJ2-7): KAGVTQTPRYLIKTRGQQVTLSCSPISGHRSVSWYQQTPGQGLQFLFEYFSETQRNKGNFPGRFSGRQFSNSRSEMNVSTLELGDSALYLCASSADRGGHEQYFGPGTRLTVT.

This chain connects TRBV5-4 to TRBJ2-1, with TRBD1 matching 9 bases. This CDR3 spans 15 amino acids. Trimming cost V 4 bases and J 4 bases; bases outside gene matches: 6. CDR1 and CDR2 (germline): SGHNT, YYREEE (reference sequence). The CDR3 coding sequence is TGTGCCAGCAGCCTTTACAGGGGGCTATACAATGAGCAGTTCTTC. Translation gives CASSLYRGLYNEQFF.

The chain has TRBV9 and TRBJ1-3; D unclear. V was clipped by 4 bases and J by 0 bases, with 8 bases between them. Germline V CDR1 and CDR2: SGDLS, YYNGEE. CDR3 length: 14 amino acids. This CDR3 is CASSQLSSGNTIYF. CDR3 coding DNA: TGTGCCAGCAGCCAACTAAGCTCTGGAAACACCATATATTTT.

This chain links TRBV15 with TRBJ1-5, with D possibly TRBD1 on 6 matching bases. Germline values: CDR1 LNHNV, CDR2 YYDKDF (reference sequence). The V end was cut by 3 bases, the J end by 9 bases, with 21 bases between. The CDR3 runs 16 residues. The CDR3 here is CATSRENTRGPWPQHF. The CDR3 nucleotides are TGTGCCACCAGCAGGGAAAATACCCGGGGGCCGTGGCCCCAGCATTTT.

To note about this clone: A read error may account for a junction end that differs from germline. This rearrangement joins TRBV6-6 to TRBJ1-2; 9 nucleotides agree with TRBD1. The CDR3 spans 11 residues. The germline CDR1 and CDR2 sequences are MNHNY and SVGAGI (reference sequence). CDR3: CASSRGQGLAF. CDR3 nucleotide sequence: TGTGCCAGCAGCCGAGGACAGGGGTTGGCCTTC.

This chain links TRBV6-6 with TRBJ2-7, with a weak D call TRBD1 (6 bases). The CDR3 is made up of 14 amino acids. In germline, CDR1 is MNHNY, CDR2 SVGAGI (reference sequence). The V end lost 6 bases, the J end lost 2 bases, and 14 bases lay between the germline ends. The CDR3 DNA reads TGTGCCAGCAGGGGCCGGGACACCCCCTACGAGCAGTACTTC. Its translation: CASRGRDTPYEQYF.

The chain couples TRBV5-1 to TRBJ2-7; TRBD2 is a possible D gene (7 bases). V was pared by 0 bases and J by 3 bases, with 19 bases between. CDR3 length equals 17 residues. Per germline, CDR1 SGHRS and CDR2 YFSETQ. The DNA of the CDR3 is TGCGCCAGCAGCTTGGGGTCGATGGCAGGGGAGGGCTACGAGCAGTACTTC. Translated: CASSLGSMAGEGYEQYF.

This clone showed up just once. The chain recombines TRBV30 with TRBJ1-6; D gene ambiguous. V lost 5 bases and J 0 bases, leaving 11 bases between the germline ends. Looked up from germline, CDR1 is GTSNPN and CDR2 is SVGIG (reference sequence). The CDR3 extends over 15 amino acids. The CDR3 DNA reads TGTGCCTGGGCCCCAGGCGGCTCCTATAATTCACCCCTCCACTTT. It codes for CAWAPGGSYNSPLHF.

The chain couples TRBV7-3 to TRBJ1-1, with TRBD1 as a possible D gene (6 bases). This CDR3 is 13 amino acids long. CDR1 SGHTA and CDR2 FQGTGA come from the germline V gene. Trimming removed 5 bases at V and 7 bases at J, with 14 bases between. The CDR3 DNA is TGTGCCAGCAGCATGGGAGACAGGCTTGAAGCTTTCTTT. Translated: CASSMGDRLEAFF.

V gene TRBV6-5 combines with J gene TRBJ2-2, with D possibly TRBD2 on 6 matching bases. Trimming shortened V by 6 bases and J by 15 bases, and 20 bases separated the two germline ends. Germline V lookup: CDR1 MNHEY, CDR2 SVGAGI. The CDR3 spans 13 residues. Here the CDR3 DNA reads TGTGCCAGCAGGGTGGAGGGGCGACCCACGTTGTTTTTT. It yields the protein CASRVEGRPTLFF.

The chain joins TRBV9 to TRBJ2-4, with D unclear. CDR3 length equals 14 residues. V dropped 7 bases and J dropped 6 bases, with 17 bases sitting between them. In germline, CDR1 is SGDLS, CDR2 YYNGEE. The CDR3, as DNA: TGTGCCAGCCCCGAGACCAACCCCTTAAACATTCAGTACTTC. The encoded protein is CASPETNPLNIQYF.

Comment on this clone: The identical CDR3 is also encoded by other nucleotide sequences in the sample. The chain couples TRBV20-1 to TRBJ2-3; unclear D gene. The CDR3 consists of 10 residues. Germline assignment: CDR1 DFQATT and CDR2 SNEGSKA (reference sequence). V lost 3 bases, J lost 6 bases, and 4 bases lay in between. The CDR3 reads CSASLDTQYF. Written as DNA, the CDR3 is TGCAGTGCTAGTCTGGATACGCAGTATTTT.

This chain joins TRBV7-9 and TRBJ2-1, with TRBD1 matching 11 bases. CDR1 and CDR2 (germline): SEHNR, FQNEAQ (reference sequence). The ends lost 5 bases at V and 12 bases at J; junction bases unmatched: 21. CDR3 length: 18 residues. The DNA for the CDR3 is TGTGCCAGCAGCGACGGGGGACAGGGGGATCTTCTTAGGCTATGGCAGTTCTTC. It encodes CASSDGGQGDLLRLWQFF.

The rearrangement uses TRBV7-9 and TRBJ1-1, with 8 bases fitting TRBD1. The V and J ends lost 5 bases and 1 base, in that order; junction bases with no gene match: 6. Germline V gene lookup returns CDR1 SEHNR and CDR2 FQNEAQ (reference sequence). The CDR3 covers 15 residues. CDR3 DNA sequence: TGTGCCAGCAGCGAACCTCAGGGGGCGAACACTGAAGCTTTCTTT. Its translation is CASSEPQGANTEAFF.

The V and J genes are TRBV29-1 and TRBJ1-1; D gene ambiguous. Per germline, CDR1 SQVTM and CDR2 ANQGSEA. This CDR3 has 12 amino acids. The V gene lost 5 bases and the J gene lost 1 base, with 8 bases spanning the gap. Here the CDR3 reads CSVRVQNTEAFF. CDR3 sequence (DNA): TGCAGCGTTAGGGTCCAGAACACTGAAGCTTTCTTT.

This sequence joins TRBV18 and TRBJ2-7, with 13 nucleotides matching TRBD2. Germline CDR1 reads KGHSH; CDR2 reads LQKENI. The CDR3 spans 15 residues. V was pared by 6 bases and J by 2 bases, with 4 bases of the junction left unmatched. CDR3 nucleotides: TGTGCCAGCTCGGGACTAGCGGGGATAACCTACGAGCAGTACTTC. Translation: CASSGLAGITYEQYF.

The table lists this clone with a count of one. The gene calls are TRBV18 and TRBJ2-3, with no clear D. Germline V gene sequence: CDR1 KGHSH, CDR2 LQKENI. The V end was cut by 3 bases, the J end by 1 base, with 14 bases between. The CDR3 extends over 16 amino acids. The CDR3 coding sequence is TGTGCCAGCTCACCCGAGCTCTCCCTAGGCACAGATACGCAGTATTTT. Translation gives CASSPELSLGTDTQYF.